This is a list of T cell receptor beta chains from one sample in a study of brain T cells in children with intractable seizures. Measured with immunoSEQ multiplex PCR; TCRdb has only the in-frame clones, and not every one. This sample has 340,000 or so clones, with roughly 93% found just once. The starting material was peripheral blood, obtained approximately 5 months after surgery. Receptors originate from a boy in the first two years of life with tuberous sclerosis and intractable seizures. The CDR3 runs from the conserved cysteine through the conserved F or W. D genes are given only for firm matches. A row's size may be missing; if present it is once, few, many or a size class.

D gene: -
J gene: TRBJ2-7
clone size: -
V gene: TRBV27
CDR3 DNA: TGTGCCAGCAGACGGACAGAATCCTACGAGCAGTACTTC
CDR3 protein: CASRRTESYEQYF

D gene: -
J gene: TRBJ1-2
clone size: -
V gene: TRBV19
CDR3 DNA: TGTGCCAGTAGTATAACGGGGAACTATGGCTACACCTTC
CDR3 protein: CASSITGNYGYTF

D gene: -
J gene: TRBJ2-1
clone size: -
V gene: TRBV6-5
CDR3 DNA: TGTGCCAGCAGTCGTCTGGGAGAGCAGTTCTTC
CDR3 protein: CASSRLGEQFF

D gene: TRBD2
J gene: TRBJ2-5
clone size: -
V gene: TRBV4-1
CDR3 DNA: TGCGCCAGCAGCCAAATAATAGCTAGCGGGGACCAAGAGACCCAGTACTTC
CDR3 protein: CASSQIIASGDQETQYF

D gene: -
J gene: TRBJ1-2
clone size: -
V gene: TRBV9
CDR3 DNA: TGTGCCAGCAGCGTAGATCGGAGTAACTATGGCTACACCTTC
CDR3 protein: CASSVDRSNYGYTF

D gene: TRBD2
J gene: TRBJ2-3
clone size: -
V gene: TRBV3-1/TRBV3-2
CDR3 DNA: TGTGCCAGCAGCCAAGTTACAGCGGGAGTAATACTGGATACGCAGTATTTT
CDR3 protein: CASSQVTAGVILDTQYF

D gene: -
J gene: TRBJ2-3
clone size: once
V gene: TRBV5-1
CDR3 DNA: TGCGCCAGCAGCAGGGGCCGACAGGGCACAGATACGCAGTATTTT
CDR3 protein: CASSRGRQGTDTQYF

D gene: -
J gene: TRBJ2-7
clone size: -
V gene: TRBV3-1/TRBV3-2
CDR3 DNA: TGTGCCAGCAGCCCTGGCAGGGGCCCCTACGAGCAGTACTTC
CDR3 protein: CASSPGRGPYEQYF

D gene: -
J gene: TRBJ2-3
clone size: -
V gene: TRBV3-1/TRBV3-2
CDR3 DNA: TGTGCCAGCAGCCAAGATATGGGGGGGCCGAGCACAGATACGCAGTATTTT
CDR3 protein: CASSQDMGGPSTDTQYF

D gene: -
J gene: TRBJ1-6
clone size: once
V gene: TRBV7-2
CDR3 DNA: TGTGCCAGCAGCTTAGTGGAGAATTCACCCCTCCACTTT
CDR3 protein: CASSLVENSPLHF

D gene: -
J gene: TRBJ1-1
clone size: few
V gene: TRBV7-6
CDR3 DNA: TGTGCCAGCAGCTTAACAAGGGCGAACACTGAAGCTTTCTTT
CDR3 protein: CASSLTRANTEAFF

D gene: -
J gene: TRBJ1-1
clone size: -
V gene: TRBV19
CDR3 DNA: TGTGCCAGCGCCCCCCAGGGGAATACTGAAGCTTTCTTT
CDR3 protein: CASAPQGNTEAFF

D gene: -
J gene: TRBJ1-2
clone size: -
V gene: TRBV19
CDR3 DNA: TGTGCCAGTAGTAACCCTACAAGTTATGGCTACACCTTC
CDR3 protein: CASSNPTSYGYTF

D gene: -
J gene: TRBJ2-5
clone size: -
V gene: TRBV5-1
CDR3 DNA: TGCGCCAGCAGCGTCCTCTTCCAAGAGACCCAGTACTTC
CDR3 protein: CASSVLFQETQYF

D gene: TRBD1
J gene: TRBJ1-5
clone size: -
V gene: TRBV5-1
CDR3 DNA: TGCGCCAGCAGCCCTGGACAGGGAGGAATCGGCAATCAGCCCCAGCATTTT
CDR3 protein: CASSPGQGGIGNQPQHF

D gene: -
J gene: TRBJ2-1
clone size: -
V gene: TRBV29-1
CDR3 DNA: TGCAGCGTTGGGGACGGATACAATGAGCAGTTCTTC
CDR3 protein: CSVGDGYNEQFF

D gene: -
J gene: TRBJ2-5
clone size: -
V gene: TRBV29-1
CDR3 DNA: TGCAGCGTTGAAGTAGAGGCGGAGACCCAGTACTTC
CDR3 protein: CSVEVEAETQYF

D gene: TRBD1
J gene: TRBJ2-7
clone size: -
V gene: TRBV10-3
CDR3 DNA: TGTGCCATCAGCTCCGGGACAGGGGGATTCGAGCAGTACTTC
CDR3 protein: CAISSGTGGFEQYF

D gene: -
J gene: TRBJ1-1
clone size: -
V gene: TRBV7-9
CDR3 DNA: TGTGCCAGCAGCTTAGAAGTTGGGGGGGCTGGTGAAGCTTTCTTT
CDR3 protein: CASSLEVGGAGEAFF

D gene: -
J gene: TRBJ1-2
clone size: -
V gene: TRBV13
CDR3 DNA: TGTGCCAGCAGCTTAGGCGTCTATGGCTACACCTTC
CDR3 protein: CASSLGVYGYTF

D gene: -
J gene: TRBJ2-1
clone size: -
V gene: TRBV20-1
CDR3 DNA: TGCAGTGCTAGAGACCTTAATGAGCAGTTCTTC
CDR3 protein: CSARDLNEQFF

D gene: -
J gene: TRBJ2-7
clone size: -
V gene: TRBV7-3
CDR3 DNA: TGTGCCAGCAGCTTACGCGGAGGGAGCTCCTACGAGCAGTACTTC
CDR3 protein: CASSLRGGSSYEQYF

D gene: TRBD1
J gene: TRBJ1-2
clone size: -
V gene: TRBV5-6
CDR3 DNA: TGTGCCAGCAGCCGACAGGGCCGTGGGGGCTACACCTTC
CDR3 protein: CASSRQGRGGYTF

D gene: -
J gene: TRBJ2-6
clone size: -
V gene: TRBV6-5
CDR3 DNA: TGTGCCAGCAGGTCGGGCTCTGGGGCCAACGTCCTGACTTTC
CDR3 protein: CASRSGSGANVLTF

D gene: -
J gene: TRBJ1-4
clone size: -
V gene: TRBV7-9
CDR3 DNA: TGTGCCAGCAGCTTCCCGGGGCGGTCTGAAAAACTGTTTTTT
CDR3 protein: CASSFPGRSEKLFF

D gene: -
J gene: TRBJ2-5
clone size: once
V gene: TRBV13
CDR3 DNA: TGTGCCAGCAGCTTAAGGCGCTCACATCTCTCTCAAGAGACCCAGTACTTC
CDR3 protein: CASSLRRSHLSQETQYF

D gene: -
J gene: TRBJ2-1
clone size: -
V gene: TRBV4-1
CDR3 DNA: TGCGCCAGCAGCCAAGATCGAGTAGCGGTCTCCTACAATGAGCAGTTCTTC
CDR3 protein: CASSQDRVAVSYNEQFF

D gene: TRBD2
J gene: TRBJ2-5
clone size: -
V gene: TRBV3-1/TRBV3-2
CDR3 DNA: TGTGCCAGCAGCCAAAGACGGGGGAGGGAGCCAGAGACCCAGTACTTC
CDR3 protein: CASSQRRGREPETQYF

D gene: -
J gene: TRBJ2-1
clone size: -
V gene: TRBV5-1
CDR3 DNA: TGCGCCAGCAGCGTGGGAGTAATAGAATCCAATGAGCAGTTCTTC
CDR3 protein: CASSVGVIESNEQFF

D gene: TRBD2
J gene: TRBJ2-7
clone size: -
V gene: TRBV27
CDR3 DNA: TGTGCCAGCATGGCTAGCGGGAGGTCATTCTACGAGCAGTACTTC
CDR3 protein: CASMASGRSFYEQYF

D gene: -
J gene: TRBJ1-2
clone size: -
V gene: TRBV29-1
CDR3 DNA: TGCAGCGTTGATGGGCCGGGAAACTATGGCTACACCTTC
CDR3 protein: CSVDGPGNYGYTF

D gene: TRBD2
J gene: TRBJ2-3
clone size: -
V gene: TRBV25-1
CDR3 DNA: TGTGCCAGCACGCTAGCGGGGGGGCCAGATACGCAGTATTTT
CDR3 protein: CASTLAGGPDTQYF

D gene: -
J gene: TRBJ2-4
clone size: -
V gene: TRBV11-2
CDR3 DNA: TGTGCCAGCAGCTTTCTAAGGGGCCTTCTAGCCAAAAACATTCAGTACTTC
CDR3 protein: CASSFLRGLLAKNIQYF

D gene: TRBD1
J gene: TRBJ2-7
clone size: many
V gene: TRBV20-1
CDR3 DNA: TGCAGTGCTAGTCAGGGGGCGGGGGAGCAGTACTTC
CDR3 protein: CSASQGAGEQYF

D gene: -
J gene: TRBJ1-6
clone size: -
V gene: TRBV30
CDR3 DNA: TGTGCCTGGAGTCATCCCCACTTCCAGACAGGCCTTATGGATTCACCCCTCCACTTT
CDR3 protein: CAWSHPHFQTGLMDSPLHF

D gene: TRBD2
J gene: TRBJ2-7
clone size: -
V gene: TRBV18
CDR3 DNA: TGTGCCAGCTCACCGCTCCCCGGGGGGGTGGCCTACGAGCAGTACTTC
CDR3 protein: CASSPLPGGVAYEQYF

D gene: -
J gene: TRBJ2-1
clone size: -
V gene: TRBV2
CDR3 DNA: TGTGCCAGAGGTCTCCCAAATGAGCAGTTCTTC
CDR3 protein: CARGLPNEQFF

D gene: -
J gene: TRBJ2-2
clone size: -
V gene: TRBV24-1
CDR3 DNA: TGTGCCACAGAGACAGGAGCTACCGGGGAGCTGTTTTTT
CDR3 protein: CATETGATGELFF

D gene: -
J gene: TRBJ1-5
clone size: few
V gene: TRBV30
CDR3 DNA: TGTGCCTGGAGTGGGGGGGGCGGTCAGCCCCAGCATTTT
CDR3 protein: CAWSGGGGQPQHF

D gene: -
J gene: TRBJ1-3
clone size: -
V gene: TRBV10-3
CDR3 DNA: TGTGCCATTGGGGGGGACTCTGGAAACACCATATATTTT
CDR3 protein: CAIGGDSGNTIYF

D gene: -
J gene: TRBJ2-3
clone size: -
V gene: TRBV15
CDR3 DNA: TGTGCCACCAGCTCCCAGGGTGGCACAGATACGCAGTATTTT
CDR3 protein: CATSSQGGTDTQYF

D gene: -
J gene: TRBJ2-2
clone size: -
V gene: TRBV12-2
CDR3 DNA: TGTGCAAGTCGGGTACTGGGGAACACCGGGGAGCTGTTTTTT
CDR3 protein: CASRVLGNTGELFF

D gene: -
J gene: TRBJ2-1
clone size: -
V gene: TRBV13
CDR3 DNA: TGTGCCAGCAGCCCCCCCCGGAATGAGCAGTTCTTC
CDR3 protein: CASSPPRNEQFF

D gene: -
J gene: TRBJ2-7
clone size: -
V gene: TRBV19
CDR3 DNA: TGTGCCAGTAGTTCCCTCGTGGGCGAGCAGTACTTC
CDR3 protein: CASSSLVGEQYF

D gene: TRBD1
J gene: TRBJ1-2
clone size: once
V gene: TRBV15
CDR3 DNA: TGTGCCACCAGCAGACGACAGGGTAACTATGGCTACACCTTC
CDR3 protein: CATSRRQGNYGYTF

D gene: -
J gene: TRBJ2-7
clone size: -
V gene: TRBV6-1
CDR3 DNA: TGTGCCAGCAGTGAACAGGGTGGGTACTTC
CDR3 protein: CASSEQGGYF

D gene: -
J gene: TRBJ2-1
clone size: -
V gene: TRBV14
CDR3 DNA: TGTGCCAGCAGCCAAAGTTGGATAGCGGCTTACAATGAGCAGTTCTTC
CDR3 protein: CASSQSWIAAYNEQFF

D gene: -
J gene: TRBJ2-1
clone size: -
V gene: TRBV29-1
CDR3 DNA: TGCAGCGTTAAGAGGGCAGGGGAGGAGTTCTTC
CDR3 protein: CSVKRAGEEFF

D gene: -
J gene: TRBJ2-7
clone size: -
V gene: TRBV28
CDR3 DNA: TGTGCCAGCAGTTTCCTTAATTACGAGCAGTACTTC
CDR3 protein: CASSFLNYEQYF

D gene: -
J gene: TRBJ2-7
clone size: -
V gene: TRBV19
CDR3 DNA: TGTGCCAGTAGTATAGATCACCAGCGGGCCTACGAGCAGTACTTC
CDR3 protein: CASSIDHQRAYEQYF

D gene: TRBD1
J gene: TRBJ2-7
clone size: -
V gene: TRBV5-6
CDR3 DNA: TGTGCCAGCAGCTTGGGACAGGGGCCCTACGAGCAGTACTTC
CDR3 protein: CASSLGQGPYEQYF